A single sample is the source of the 2 T cell receptor beta chains below, sequenced in a study of graft-versus-host responses after intestinal transplantation. These receptors have no identified antigens. Profiled with immunoSEQ multiplex PCR; TCRdb holds only in-frame clones, not every one. The sample lists about 110,000 clones; 93% were seen once. The sample in question was unstimulated CD8+ T cells sorted from spleen or lymph node cells, obtained before intestinal transplant. The origin of the receptors is a human donor who received an intestinal transplant.

The chain links TRBV6-5 to TRBJ2-1; D is unresolved. The germline V gene encodes CDR1 MNHEY and CDR2 SVGAGI. The length of the CDR3 is 14 residues. Trimming left V 2 bases short and J 3 bases short, with 8 bases between. Here the CDR3 DNA reads TGTGCCAGCAGTTACGGGTCCTACTACAATGAGCAGTTCTTC. Protein sequence: CASSYGSYYNEQFF.

This clone has just one count. This chain joins TRBV15 and TRBJ2-3; TRBD1 aligns across 10 bases. The germline CDR1 and CDR2 sequences are LNHNV and YYDKDF (reference sequence). The CDR3 length is 16 residues. V shed 3 bases, J shed 2 bases, and the junction held 5 bases outside the gene matches. CDR3: CATSRGQGLFTDTQYF. The CDR3 nucleotides read TGTGCCACCAGCAGGGGACAGGGGCTCTTCACAGATACGCAGTATTTT.